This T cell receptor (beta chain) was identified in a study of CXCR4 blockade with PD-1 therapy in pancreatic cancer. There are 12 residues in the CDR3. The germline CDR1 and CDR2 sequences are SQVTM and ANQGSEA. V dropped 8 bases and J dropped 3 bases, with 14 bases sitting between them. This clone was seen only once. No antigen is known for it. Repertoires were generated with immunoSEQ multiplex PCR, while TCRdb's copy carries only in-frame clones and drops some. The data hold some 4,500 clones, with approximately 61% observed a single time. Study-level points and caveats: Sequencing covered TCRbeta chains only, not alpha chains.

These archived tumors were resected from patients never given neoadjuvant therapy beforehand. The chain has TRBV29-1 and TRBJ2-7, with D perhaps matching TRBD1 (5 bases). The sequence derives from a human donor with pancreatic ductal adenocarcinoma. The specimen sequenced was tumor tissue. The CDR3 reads CSFSDSRYEQYF. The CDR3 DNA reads TGCAGCTTTTCCGACAGCCGCTACGAGCAGTACTTC.